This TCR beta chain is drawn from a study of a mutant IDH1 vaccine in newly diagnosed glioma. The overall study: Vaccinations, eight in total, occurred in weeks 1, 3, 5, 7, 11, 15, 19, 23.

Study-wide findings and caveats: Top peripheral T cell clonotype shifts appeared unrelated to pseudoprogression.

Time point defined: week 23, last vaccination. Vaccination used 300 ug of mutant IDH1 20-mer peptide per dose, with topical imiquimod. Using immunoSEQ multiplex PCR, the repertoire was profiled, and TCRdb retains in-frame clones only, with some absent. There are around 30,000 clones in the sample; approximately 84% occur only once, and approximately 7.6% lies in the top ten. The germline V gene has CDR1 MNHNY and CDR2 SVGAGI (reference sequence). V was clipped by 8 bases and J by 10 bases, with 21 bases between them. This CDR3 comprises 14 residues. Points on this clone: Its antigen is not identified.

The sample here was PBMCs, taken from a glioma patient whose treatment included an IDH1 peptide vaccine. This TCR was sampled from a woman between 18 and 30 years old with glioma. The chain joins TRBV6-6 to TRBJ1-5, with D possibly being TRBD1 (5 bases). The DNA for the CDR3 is TGTGCCAGCCAGTTACGGGGGGGGTCATCTCCCCAGCATTTT. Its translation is CASQLRGGSSPQHF.